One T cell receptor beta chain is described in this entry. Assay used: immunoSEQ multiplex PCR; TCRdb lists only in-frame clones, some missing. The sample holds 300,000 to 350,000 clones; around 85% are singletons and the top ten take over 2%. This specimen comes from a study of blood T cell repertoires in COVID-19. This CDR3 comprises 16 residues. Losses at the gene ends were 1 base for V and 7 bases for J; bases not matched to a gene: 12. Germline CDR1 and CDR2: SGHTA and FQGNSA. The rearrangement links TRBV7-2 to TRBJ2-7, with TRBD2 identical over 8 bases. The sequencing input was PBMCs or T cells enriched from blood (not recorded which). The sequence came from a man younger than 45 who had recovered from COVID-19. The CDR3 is CASSLGLLRGEGEQYF. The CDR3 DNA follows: TGTGCCAGCAGCTTAGGGCTATTGCGGGGGGAGGGTGAGCAGTACTTC.